The sequence of this T cell receptor (beta chain) was determined in a study of Graves' ophthalmopathy and Graves' hyperthyroidism. This clonotype has just a few counts. The TCR beta CDR3 regions underwent amplification from RNA transcripts. Second-round multiplex PCR came after first-round RT-PCR with HTBI primers. MiXCR, run by TCRdb on the multiplex PCR reads, gives a single entry per CDR3 protein. The sample consists of hundreds of thousands of distinct CDR3 sequences, around 20% of them appearing once. Stable hyperthyroid donors showed no ophthalmopathy during 18 months follow-up. It was from around 10 ml of fresh peripheral blood that the PBMCs came. J lost 4 bases, V lost 1 base, and 3 bases had no gene match. Germline V lookup: CDR1 MNHEY, CDR2 SMNVEV (reference sequence). The CDR3 is 14 residues long.

The sequencing input was peripheral blood. The chain recombines TRBV27 with TRBJ2-7; 8 nucleotides align to TRBD1. This sequence originates from a woman aged 18-30 years with stable Graves' hyperthyroidism. CDR3 nucleotide sequence: TGTGCCAGCAGTTTATTCACAGGGGGGTACGAGCAGTACTTC. Translating gives CASSLFTGGYEQYF.